This T cell receptor beta chain was identified during a study of shared T cell receptors in the human thymus. Germline lookup yields CDR1 LNHDA and CDR2 SQIVND (reference sequence). This CDR3 has 16 amino acids. Germline trimming cut 6 bases from V and 3 bases from J; bases unmatched to any gene: 7. Measured with immunoSEQ multiplex PCR; TCRdb has only the in-frame clones, and not every one. The sample includes under 850,000 clones, roughly 90% seen only once; the top ten take about 0.01%. In addition, the sample was reused for a study of human thymus T cells. That publication notes: All donors were healthy Finnish infants who were undergoing corrective surgery to treat congenital heart defects. From resections taken during corrective heart surgery, the thymus tissue was obtained. Related research described thymic repertoires that were highly overlapping among unrelated individuals.

The chain links TRBV19 to TRBJ2-2; 10 nucleotides match TRBD2. The sequenced sample consisted of thymocytes. This TCR was sampled from a boy under three years old with a congenital heart defect. CDR3 DNA: TGTGCCAGTAGGTCTGGGCTAGCGGGAGACACCGGGGAGCTGTTTTTT. This gives the protein CASRSGLAGDTGELFF.